Shown below are 29 T cell receptor beta chains from a single sample sequenced in a study of T cell responses to AZD1222 COVID-19 vaccine. Clones were read by immunoSEQ multiplex PCR, and TCRdb kept only the in-frame ones, dropping some. The top ten clones hold under 3% of a sample with 80,000 to 100,000 clones, 75% to 90% of them seen once. This specimen was peripheral blood, taken 28 days after the second AZD1222 dose. These TCRs come from an adult who received the AZD1222 COVID-19 vaccine.

This clone was seen a single time. Mismatch with germline at one junction end may stem from a read error. CDR3 sequence reads: CASSPDQGARFFF. The CDR3 DNA reads as TGTGCCAGCAGTCCTGACCAGGGGGCAAGGTTTTTTTTT. The chain joins TRBV2 to TRBJ1-1, with 8 bases identical to TRBD1. The CDR3 covers 13 residues. CDR1 SNHLY and CDR2 FYNNEI come from the germline V gene.

In regard to this clone: Relative to the germline gene, one junction end is altered; a read error may explain this. The chain combines TRBV10-3 with TRBJ2-7; D is tentatively TRBD1 or TRBD2 (5 bases each). This CDR3 is built from 13 residues. Germline CDR1 ENHRY, CDR2 SYGVKD. The CDR3: CAIRGASSDEQYF. As DNA, the CDR3 is TGTGCCATCAGAGGGGCTAGCTCCGACGAGCAGTACTTC.

The chain combines TRBV27 with TRBJ2-7; perhaps TRBD1 as D (6 bases). Germline assignment: CDR1 MNHEY and CDR2 SMNVEV (reference sequence). The CDR3 sequence is 14 residues long. V was shortened by 3 bases and J by 6 bases, with 15 bases between the two germline ends. The CDR3, as DNA: TGTGCCAGCAGTTTGCAGGGGTCCGCCGGCGAGCAGTACTTC. This codes for CASSLQGSAGEQYF.

The chain is built from TRBV9 and TRBJ1-2, with 7 bases lining up with TRBD1. Germline V gene data show CDR1 as SGDLS and CDR2 as YYNGEE. The ends lost 4 bases at V and 6 bases at J; junction bases unmatched: 6. There are 13 residues in the CDR3. This CDR3 reads CASSPQGGNGYTF. CDR3 DNA sequence: TGTGCCAGCAGCCCCCAGGGGGGGAATGGCTACACCTTC.

The CDR3 nucleotides are TGTGCCACCAGCAGGGGACTAGCGGGAGGGCTTAGCTCCTACAATGAGCAGTTCTTC. Its protein product is CATSRGLAGGLSSYNEQFF. The chain combines TRBV15 with TRBJ2-1; TRBD2 matches 16 bases. V shed 3 bases, J shed 0 bases, and the junction held 5 bases outside the gene matches. Germline CDR1 and CDR2: LNHNV and YYDKDF (reference sequence). CDR3 length: 19 residues. The entire variable domain, with the rest obtained from reference TRBV15 and TRBJ2-1, is as follows: DAMVIQNPRYQVTQFGKPVTLSCSQTLNHNVMYWYQQKSSQAPKLLFHYYDKDFNNEADTPDNFQSRRPNTSFCFLDIRSPGLGDTAMYLCATSRGLAGGLSSYNEQFFGPGTRLTVL.

The rearrangement joins TRBV12-3 or TRBV12-4 to TRBJ1-1, with a weak D call TRBD1 (6 bases). The CDR3 is made up of 13 amino acids. V was pared by 5 bases and J by 1 base, with 8 bases between. The CDR3 DNA is TGTGCCAGCAGTACACAGGGGAACACTGAAGCTTTCTTT. Amino acids: CASSTQGNTEAFF.

The chain links TRBV16 to TRBJ1-1; the match to TRBD1 covers 7 bases. This CDR3 spans 14 amino acids. From germline, CDR1 is KGHSY and CDR2 FQNENV. V shed 5 bases, J shed 4 bases, and the junction held 7 bases outside the gene matches. CDR3 coding DNA: TGTGCCAGCAGCTCCCCGGAGGGGGCCACTGAAGCTTTCTTT. It specifies CASSSPEGATEAFF.

This rearrangement joins TRBV12-3 or TRBV12-4 to TRBJ2-3; D remains unclear. The ends were cut back, 3 bases at V and 6 bases at J, with 4 bases in the middle. The CDR3 is made up of 11 amino acids. This chain's CDR3 is CASSLIDTQYF. The CDR3 DNA reads TGTGCCAGCAGTTTGATCGATACGCAGTATTTT.

The V and J genes are TRBV25-1 and TRBJ1-1; the D gene is possibly TRBD1 (5 bases). Trimming shortened V by 1 base and J by 10 bases, and 10 bases separated the two germline ends. Germline loops: CDR1 MGHDK, CDR2 SYGVNS. The CDR3 covers 12 residues. CDR3 protein: CASSEWGEAAFF. In DNA, the CDR3 is TGTGCCAGCAGTGAATGGGGGGAGGCAGCTTTCTTT.

The CDR3 bases are TGCGCCAGCAGCCCGGGGATGAACACTGAAGCTTTCTTT. Translating gives CASSPGMNTEAFF. The chain carries TRBV4-3 and TRBJ1-1; D is unclear. Germline V CDR1 and CDR2: LGHNA, YSLEER. Trimming removed 4 bases at V and 0 bases at J, with 6 bases between. The CDR3 totals 13 residues.

For the CDR3, the DNA is TGTGCCAGCAGTATTTCCTACGAGCAGTACTTC. It is translated as CASSISYEQYF. This sequence joins TRBV12-3 or TRBV12-4 and TRBJ2-7, with D hard to call. With 5 bases removed from V and 1 base from J, the gap between germline ends came to 3 bases. The CDR3 loop spans 11 amino acids.

This chain connects TRBV5-6 to TRBJ1-1; the D is unclear. CDR3 size: 12 residues. Deletions cut 3 bases from V and 3 bases from J, with 6 bases between. Germline loops: CDR1 SGHDT, CDR2 YYEEEE. The DNA of the CDR3 is TGTGCCAGCAGCTACTATGACACTGAAGCTTTCTTT. Translating it yields CASSYYDTEAFF.

The chain has TRBV11-2 and TRBJ1-3; D remains unclear. Germline CDR1 reads SGHAT; CDR2 reads FQNNGV. The CDR3 is 16 amino acids. Trimming stripped 5 bases from V and 3 bases from J, with 17 bases between. CDR3 nucleotide sequence: TGTGCCAGCAGCCATCTCCAGTGGGTAAATGGAAACACCATATATTTT. It codes for CASSHLQWVNGNTIYF. Looking up the rest from reference TRBV11-2 and TRBJ1-3 gives the full variable domain: EAGVAQSPRYKIIEKRQSVAFWCNPISGHATLYWYQQILGQGPKLLIQFQNNGVVDDSQLPKDRFSAERLKGVDSTLKIQPAKLEDSAVYLCASSHLQWVNGNTIYFGEGSWLTVV.

The V gene is TRBV20-1, the J gene TRBJ2-7; D gene uncertain. The CDR3 spans 11 residues. Germline V CDR1 and CDR2: DFQATT, SNEGSKA (reference sequence). Trimming removed 3 bases at V and 10 bases at J, with 13 bases between. The CDR3 DNA follows: TGCAGTGCTAGTTCTAGTGGATTTCAGTACTTC. Its translation is CSASSSGFQYF.

The chain carries TRBV6-4 and TRBJ2-6; perhaps TRBD2 as D (6 bases). CDR3 size: 16 residues. Looked up from germline, CDR1 is MRHNA and CDR2 is SNTAGT. Between the trimmed V and J ends, which lost 3 bases and 2 bases, there was a span of 11 bases. The CDR3 sequence is CASSETGGAGANVLTF. The CDR3 DNA reads TGTGCCAGCAGTGAAACCGGGGGTGCTGGGGCCAACGTCCTGACTTTC.

The chain joins TRBV4-1 to TRBJ2-3; 8 bases are a match to TRBD2. Trimming at V came to 1 base and at J to 1 base, leaving 4 bases not matched to a gene. The V gene's germline CDR1 is MGHRA and CDR2 YSYEKL. This CDR3 region has 16 residues. CDR3 amino acids: CASSQVQAGGTDTQYF. Written as DNA, the CDR3 is TGCGCCAGCAGCCAAGTACAAGCGGGAGGCACAGATACGCAGTATTTT.

This chain uses TRBV6-6 with TRBJ1-5; perhaps TRBD1 as D (5 bases). V gave up 0 bases and J gave up 4 bases, with 13 bases separating them. The CDR3 runs to 16 residues. Germline V lookup: CDR1 MNHNY, CDR2 SVGAGI (reference sequence). The CDR3 loop reads CASSYSQGSVNQPQHF. DNA for the CDR3: TGTGCCAGCAGTTACTCCCAGGGTTCCGTGAATCAGCCCCAGCATTTT.

The chain links TRBV9 to TRBJ2-7; 7 nucleotides align to TRBD1. With V trimmed by 3 bases and J by 1 base, 4 bases remained unmatched. The length of the CDR3 is 14 residues. Germline-derived CDR1 and CDR2 are SGDLS and YYNGEE. DNA of the CDR3: TGTGCCAGCAGCGAGGGGGACAGTTCCTACGAGCAGTACTTC. Translation gives CASSEGDSSYEQYF.

The V gene is TRBV5-6, the J gene TRBJ1-5; maybe TRBD1 (6 bases). The V and J ends lost 4 bases and 3 bases respectively, with 14 bases between them. From germline, CDR1 is SGHDT and CDR2 YYEEEE. The CDR3 loop spans 15 amino acids. The CDR3 loop reads CASSLMDRDNQPQHF. CDR3 bases: TGTGCCAGCAGCCTAATGGACAGAGACAATCAGCCCCAGCATTTT.

This clone was counted a few times. V is TRBV20-1 and J is TRBJ1-3; D not resolved. Trimming pared 6 bases from V and 6 bases from J, leaving 9 bases between. The CDR3 extends over 11 amino acids. Germline V gene data show CDR1 as DFQATT and CDR2 as SNEGSKA (reference sequence). CDR3 sequence (DNA): TGCAGTGCCTCCTATATAAACACCATATATTTT. Protein sequence: CSASYINTIYF.

This chain connects TRBV12-3 or TRBV12-4 to TRBJ2-7; D not certain. Deletions cut 7 bases from V and 4 bases from J, with 14 bases between. This CDR3 comprises 13 residues. The CDR3 sequence: CASKMTERYEQYF. The DNA of the CDR3 is TGTGCCAGCAAAATGACCGAGAGGTACGAGCAGTACTTC.

The rearrangement links TRBV11-2 to TRBJ2-2; D is unclear. Trimming left V 0 bases short and J 3 bases short, with 2 bases between. This CDR3 is 13 amino acids long. Germline V gene data show CDR1 as SGHAT and CDR2 as FQNNGV. Here the CDR3 DNA reads TGTGCCAGCAGCTTAGATTACACCGGGGAGCTGTTTTTT. Its translation is CASSLDYTGELFF.

The gene calls are TRBV6-2 or TRBV6-3 and TRBJ1-1; no clear D gene. This CDR3 is built from 14 residues. The V end lost 2 bases, the J end lost 0 bases, and 7 bases lay between the germline ends. Germline CDR1 is MNHEY and CDR2 is SVGEGT. The CDR3 is CASSYRRLNTEAFF. The DNA for the CDR3 is TGTGCCAGCAGTTACAGGAGATTGAACACTGAAGCTTTCTTT.

The rearrangement links TRBV19 to TRBJ1-2, with 8 nucleotides matching TRBD1. Unmatched junction bases numbered 1, after V lost 6 bases and J lost 1 base. The CDR3 contains 13 residues. From germline, CDR1 is LNHDA and CDR2 SQIVND (reference sequence). CDR3 loop: CASRGQDNYGYTF. The DNA of the CDR3 is TGTGCCAGTAGGGGACAGGATAACTATGGCTACACCTTC. Full variable domain (rest looked up from reference TRBV19 and TRBJ1-2): DGGITQSPKYLFRKEGQNVTLSCEQNLNHDAMYWYRQDPGQGLRLIYYSQIVNDFQKGDIAEGYSVSREKKESFPLTVTSAQKNPTAFYLCASRGQDNYGYTFGSGTRLTVV.

This clone was counted a few times. The V gene is TRBV18, the J gene TRBJ1-1; D may be TRBD1 (5 bases). The CDR3 is made up of 14 amino acids. The ends were cut back, 5 bases at V and 0 bases at J, with 10 bases in the middle. CDR1 and CDR2 from the germline V gene are KGHSH and LQKENI. The CDR3 sequence: CASSFQGLNTEAFF. As DNA, the CDR3 is TGTGCCAGCTCATTCCAGGGCTTGAACACTGAAGCTTTCTTT.

The chain combines TRBV25-1 with TRBJ2-2; D unresolved. The V end lost 1 base, the J end lost 5 bases, and 8 bases lay between the germline ends. In germline, CDR1 is MGHDK, CDR2 SYGVNS. This CDR3 is built from 14 residues. This CDR3 reads CASSEWGKTGELFF. In DNA form, the CDR3 reads TGTGCCAGCAGTGAATGGGGAAAGACCGGGGAGCTGTTTTTT.

The CDR3 sequence is CASSLTGGQAYEQYF. The CDR3 DNA follows: TGTGCCAGCAGCTTAACGGGAGGACAGGCCTACGAGCAGTACTTC. V usage is TRBV7-3 and J usage is TRBJ2-7, with D possibly being TRBD1 (7 bases). The germline V gene has CDR1 SGHTA and CDR2 FQGTGA. V lost 0 bases, J lost 2 bases, and 11 bases lay in between. The CDR3 covers 15 residues. The entire variable domain, with the rest obtained from reference TRBV7-3 and TRBJ2-7, is as follows: GAGVSQTPSNKVTEKGKYVELRCDPISGHTALYWYRQSLGQGPEFLIYFQGTGAADDSGLPNDRFFAVRPEGSVSTLKIQRTERGDSAVYLCASSLTGGQAYEQYFGPGTRLTVT.

CDR3 sequence (DNA): TGTGCCAGCAGTTACGAGGGAGGCTACACCTTC. This sequence encodes CASSYEGGYTF. This chain links TRBV6-2 or TRBV6-3 with TRBJ1-2; D call uncertain. The CDR3 covers 11 residues. Germline V lookup: CDR1 MNHEY, CDR2 SVGEGT. V gave up 2 bases and J gave up 8 bases, with 6 bases separating them.

Only one count was recorded for this clone. The V call is TRBV5-1, the J call TRBJ1-5; maybe TRBD1 (6 bases). The CDR3 spans 14 residues. Trimming pared 4 bases from V and 4 bases from J, leaving 12 bases between. In germline, CDR1 is SGHRS, CDR2 YFSETQ. The CDR3 DNA reads TGCGCCAGCAGCCCAGGGGTAGGGAATCAGCCCCAGCATTTT. Its protein is CASSPGVGNQPQHF.